This TCR beta chain came from a study of blood T cells in healthy people across ages. The length of the CDR3 is 11 residues. V gave up 6 bases and J gave up 6 bases, with 9 bases separating them. Looked up from germline, CDR1 is MNHNS and CDR2 is SASEGT. The use of a sample-barcoded 5' primer and a J-beta primer mix characterized a second PCR of about 6 to 12 cycles. Each CDR3 protein is one row after TCRdb ran MiXCR on the 5' RACE reads. The sample has around 990,000 distinct CDR3 sequences, approximately 25% seen once; the top ten hold approximately 0.71%. The sample was also linked to a second study, of T cells of mothers and their children. From that report: Related mother-child pairs showed slightly, non-significantly higher overlap than unrelated pairs.

This chain connects TRBV6-1 to TRBJ2-7; TRBD2 is a possible D gene (5 bases). This receptor was obtained from a girl aged 2 to 9 in good health. The sample consisted of blood. The CDR3 nucleotides read TGTGCCAGCAGGGGAGTAGGCGAGCAGTACTTC. Its protein is CASRGVGEQYF.